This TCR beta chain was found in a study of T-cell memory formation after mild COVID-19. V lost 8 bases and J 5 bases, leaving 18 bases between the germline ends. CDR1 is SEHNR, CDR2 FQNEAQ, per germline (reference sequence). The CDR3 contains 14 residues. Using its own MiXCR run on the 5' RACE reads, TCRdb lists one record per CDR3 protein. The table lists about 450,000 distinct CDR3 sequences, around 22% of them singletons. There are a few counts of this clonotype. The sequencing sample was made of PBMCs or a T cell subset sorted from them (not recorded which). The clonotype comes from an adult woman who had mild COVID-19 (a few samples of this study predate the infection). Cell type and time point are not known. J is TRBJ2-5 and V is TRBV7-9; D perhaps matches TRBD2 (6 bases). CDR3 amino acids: CASSRPGGVETQYF. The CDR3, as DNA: TGTGCCAGCTCCCGGCCCGGGGGTGTGGAGACCCAGTACTTC.